Listed here are 12 T cell receptor beta chains from one sample, sequenced in a study of cytomegalovirus exposure and HLA in healthy donors. Primers for the PCR totalled 60 Vbeta and 13 Jbeta. Some clones are missing from TCRdb's copy, which holds only in-frame ones; the method was immunoSEQ multiplex PCR. The profile shows about 100,000 clones, around 79% of them singletons. Sequenced: PBMCs. Every receptor here comes from a male donor in good health and CMV-seropositive.

A few counts support this clone. The CDR3 spells CASSFRQYSNQPQHF. The CDR3 bases are TGTGCCAGCAGTTTTAGACAGTATAGCAATCAGCCCCAGCATTTT. This chain uses TRBV27 with TRBJ1-5; a weak D match, TRBD1 (5 bases). The V and J ends lost 3 bases and 0 bases respectively, with 9 bases between them. The CDR3 consists of 15 residues. From germline, CDR1 is MNHEY and CDR2 SMNVEV (reference sequence).

This chain uses TRBV7-2 with TRBJ2-3; 9 nucleotides line up with TRBD1. Germline CDR1 SGHTA, CDR2 FQGNSA. The V gene end was trimmed by 5 bases and the J gene end by 4 bases; junction bases not matched to a gene: 4. This CDR3 is 14 amino acids long. CDR3 nucleotide sequence: TGTGCCAGCAGCACGGACAGGGGCCCAGATACGCAGTATTTT. This gives the protein CASSTDRGPDTQYF.

The V call is TRBV6-4, the J call TRBJ2-3; D is perhaps TRBD1 (6 bases). Per germline, CDR1 MRHNA and CDR2 SNTAGT. V lost 8 bases, J lost 3 bases, and 18 bases lay in between. The CDR3 totals 15 residues. CDR3 protein: CASRSLRTETDTQYF. The CDR3 DNA is TGTGCCAGCCGATCACTCCGGACAGAAACAGATACGCAGTATTTT.

The genes are TRBV19 and TRBJ1-6, with 10 bases identical to TRBD1. The CDR3 is made up of 14 amino acids. J gave up 8 bases and V 5 bases, and 3 bases lay outside the gene matches. The V gene's germline CDR1 is LNHDA and CDR2 SQIVND (reference sequence). This CDR3 is CASSGQGGDSPLHF. The CDR3 coding sequence is TGTGCCAGTAGTGGACAGGGGGGGGATTCACCCCTCCACTTT.

The chain couples TRBV5-1 to TRBJ2-1; TRBD2 matches 11 bases. Germline CDR1 is SGHRS and CDR2 is YFSETQ. CDR3 length equals 15 residues. With 4 bases clipped from V and 4 bases from J, the junction kept 4 bases outside the gene matches. The CDR3: CASSLRLAGYNEQFF. The CDR3, as DNA: TGCGCCAGCAGCCTAAGACTAGCGGGGTACAATGAGCAGTTCTTC.

The rearrangement uses TRBV2 and TRBJ1-5; a possible D gene is TRBD1 (6 bases). The CDR3 is 16 residues long. CDR1 and CDR2 from the germline V gene are SNHLY and FYNNEI. With 4 bases removed from V and 0 bases from J, the gap between germline ends came to 13 bases. The CDR3 sequence: CASSGGGGFSNQPQHF. The CDR3 coding sequence is TGTGCCAGCAGTGGCGGGGGCGGGTTTAGCAATCAGCCCCAGCATTTT.

This clone has a handful of counts. The chain has TRBV28 and TRBJ2-5; 7 nucleotides align to TRBD1. Trimming removed 3 bases from V and 3 bases from J; junction bases left unmatched: 10. Germline-derived CDR1 and CDR2 are MDHEN and SYDVKM. The CDR3 is 16 residues long. The chain's CDR3 is CASSLTGTVNEETQYF. The CDR3 DNA follows: TGTGCCAGCAGTTTGACCGGGACAGTCAACGAAGAGACCCAGTACTTC.

The gene calls are TRBV5-4 and TRBJ2-2; TRBD1 matches 9 bases. The V segment lost 1 base and the J segment 4 bases; nucleotides outside the gene matches: 5. Looked up from germline, CDR1 is SGHNT and CDR2 is YYREEE (reference sequence). The CDR3 spans 16 residues. The CDR3 is CASSLPGTGFTGELFF. DNA for the CDR3: TGTGCCAGCAGCTTGCCCGGGACAGGGTTCACCGGGGAGCTGTTTTTT.

As DNA, the CDR3 is TGCGCCAGCAGTGAGAAGCGGGGGCTCGAGCAGTACTTC. The encoded protein is CASSEKRGLEQYF. The chain joins TRBV10-1 to TRBJ2-7; 8 bases map to TRBD2. The CDR3 loop spans 13 amino acids. The germline gives CDR1 WNHNN, CDR2 SYGVQD (reference sequence). With V trimmed by 2 bases and J by 6 bases, 3 bases remained unmatched.

The chain combines TRBV9 with TRBJ2-3, with a tentative D call TRBD2 (5 bases). Germline V gene sequence: CDR1 SGDLS, CDR2 YYNGEE. The CDR3 has 15 amino acids. With 4 bases removed from V and 1 base from J, the gap between germline ends came to 13 bases. The CDR3 DNA is TGTGCCAGCAGCCCCAGCGACGGGGGCACAGATACGCAGTATTTT. Translation gives CASSPSDGGTDTQYF. Full variable domain (missing parts from reference TRBV9 and TRBJ2-3): DSGVTQTPKHLITATGQRVTLRCSPRSGDLSVYWYQQSLDQGLQFLIQYYNGEERAKGNILERFSAQQFPDLHSELNLSSLELGDSALYFCASSPSDGGTDTQYFGPGTRLTVL.

This clone has just one count. The chain uses TRBV2 and TRBJ1-4, with D perhaps matching TRBD1 (5 bases). The CDR3 spans 13 residues. The V end lost 7 bases, the J end lost 5 bases, and 11 bases lay between the germline ends. Germline V gene sequence: CDR1 SNHLY, CDR2 FYNNEI. CDR3 coding DNA: TGTGCCAGCAACATCGACAGAAATGAAAAACTGTTTTTT. This encodes CASNIDRNEKLFF.

This clone was counted a few times. The rearrangement links TRBV4-3 to TRBJ1-4, with TRBD1 matching over 8 bases. V lost 0 bases to trimming and J lost 3 bases; unmatched junction nucleotides: 12. Germline CDR1 is LGHNA and CDR2 is YSLEER. The CDR3 runs 19 residues. The chain's CDR3 is CASSQDRPGGGGANEKLFF. CDR3 DNA: TGCGCCAGCAGCCAAGATCGTCCAGGGGGCGGTGGGGCTAATGAAAAACTGTTTTTT.